The 4 T cell receptor beta chains in this list originate from one sample, sequenced in a study of tumor-infiltrating lymphocytes in localized non-small cell lung cancer. The repertoire was sequenced with immunoSEQ multiplex PCR; TCRdb's copy has only in-frame clones and lacks some. The top ten clones hold approximately 15% of a sample with under 25,000 clones, 69% of them seen once. What was sequenced was lung tumor tissue. Receptor source: a human donor with non-small cell lung cancer.

The CDR3 DNA follows: TGTGCCAGCAGCTTAGCGGTAGGGGGCATCGAGCAGTACTTC. It yields the protein CASSLAVGGIEQYF. The rearrangement joins TRBV7-2 to TRBJ2-7; 7 bases agree with TRBD1. Germline V CDR1 and CDR2: SGHTA, FQGNSA. Trimming removed 0 bases from V and 6 bases from J; junction bases left unmatched: 5. This CDR3 is built from 14 residues.

The chain links TRBV27 to TRBJ1-3, with D unresolved. Trimming took off 3 bases at V and 3 bases at J, with 6 bases between the two ends. Germline assignment: CDR1 MNHEY and CDR2 SMNVEV (reference sequence). The CDR3 loop spans 13 amino acids. The chain's CDR3 is CASSFRYGNTIYF. In DNA form, the CDR3 reads TGTGCCAGCAGTTTTAGATATGGAAACACCATATATTTT.

The chain is built from TRBV30 and TRBJ2-7; maybe TRBD1 (6 bases). The CDR3 length is 13 residues. Looked up from germline, CDR1 is GTSNPN and CDR2 is SVGIG (reference sequence). The ends were cut back, 1 base at V and 0 bases at J, with 7 bases in the middle. CDR3 region: CAWSDRVSYEQYF. CDR3 in DNA: TGTGCCTGGAGTGACAGGGTCTCCTACGAGCAGTACTTC.

This clone was counted between two and nine times. The chain has TRBV29-1 and TRBJ1-1, with D possibly TRBD1 on 6 matching bases. Germline assignment: CDR1 SQVTM and CDR2 ANQGSEA. Between the trimmed V and J ends, which lost 5 bases and 8 bases, there was a span of 18 bases. This CDR3 contains 13 residues. Here the CDR3 DNA reads TGCAGCGTTCAACGGGGGGACACCCAAGAAGCTTTCTTT. This translates into CSVQRGDTQEAFF.